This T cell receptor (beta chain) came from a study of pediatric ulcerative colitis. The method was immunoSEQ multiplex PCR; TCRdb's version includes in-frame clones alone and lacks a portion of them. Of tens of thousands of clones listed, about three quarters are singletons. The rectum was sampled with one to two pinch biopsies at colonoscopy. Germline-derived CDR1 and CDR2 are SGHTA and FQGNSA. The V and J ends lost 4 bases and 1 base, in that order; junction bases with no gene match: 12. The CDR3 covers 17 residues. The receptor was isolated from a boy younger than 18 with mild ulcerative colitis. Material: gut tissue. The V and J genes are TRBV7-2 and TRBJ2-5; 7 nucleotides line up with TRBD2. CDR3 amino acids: CASSYTPAGGSQETQYF. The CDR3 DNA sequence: TGTGCCAGCAGCTACACCCCAGCCGGGGGGAGCCAAGAGACCCAGTACTTC.